One and the same sample provided the 6 T cell receptor beta chains below, sequenced in a study of cytomegalovirus exposure and HLA in healthy donors. The PCR had 60 Vbeta and 13 Jbeta primers. Using immunoSEQ multiplex PCR, the repertoire was profiled, and TCRdb retains in-frame clones only, with some absent. The sample contains 45,000 to 65,000 clones, under 90% of which appear only once. Sample: PBMCs. The source of these receptors is a woman between 18 and 29 years old in good health and CMV-seronegative.

This clone has more than one count but fewer than ten. One junction end does not reproduce the germline sequence, and a read error may be involved. This sequence joins TRBV7-3 and TRBJ2-6; 9 nucleotides agree with TRBD1. This CDR3 is built from 17 residues. The germline gives CDR1 SGHTA, CDR2 FQGTGA. For the CDR3, the DNA is TGTGCCAGCAGCCCCGGGACAGGGACCTCTGGGGCCAACGGCCTGACTTTC. This gives the protein CASSPGTGTSGANGLTF.

Here the CDR3 DNA reads TGTGCCAGCAGCTCGCTGGCCGGAGGGGTTGGGGATGGCTACACCTTC. This translates into CASSSLAGGVGDGYTF. V usage is TRBV7-8 and J usage is TRBJ1-2; a weak D match, TRBD1 (5 bases). This CDR3 spans 16 amino acids. From germline, CDR1 is SGHVS and CDR2 FQNEAQ. V was trimmed by 4 bases and J by 6 bases, leaving 21 bases between them.

V and J are TRBV28 and TRBJ1-1, with D perhaps matching TRBD1 (5 bases). Trimming left V 5 bases short and J 1 base short, with 8 bases between. The CDR3 is 13 residues long. Germline loops: CDR1 MDHEN, CDR2 SYDVKM. This chain's CDR3 is CASSPQGNTEAFF. CDR3 sequence (DNA): TGTGCCAGCAGTCCGCAGGGGAACACTGAAGCTTTCTTT.

This chain joins TRBV11-2 and TRBJ2-7; perhaps TRBD1 as D (6 bases). CDR1 and CDR2 (germline): SGHAT, FQNNGV. Trimming stripped 0 bases from V and 3 bases from J, with 12 bases between. CDR3 size: 15 residues. The CDR3 DNA reads as TGTGCCAGCAGCTTAGATCGGACAGTGATCTACGAGCAGTACTTC. It codes for CASSLDRTVIYEQYF.

The chain recombines TRBV6-5 with TRBJ1-2; 9 nucleotides agree with TRBD1. CDR3 length equals 15 residues. The germline CDR1 and CDR2 sequences are MNHEY and SVGAGI. V shed 0 bases, J shed 5 bases, and the junction held 4 bases outside the gene matches. The DNA of the CDR3 is TGTGCCAGCAGTTACTCGAGAGGGACAGGGTATGGCTACACCTTC. It encodes CASSYSRGTGYGYTF.

This clone was counted a single time. The J gene is TRBJ2-5, the V gene TRBV7-8; 12 bases are a match to TRBD2. CDR3 length: 16 residues. CDR1 and CDR2 (germline): SGHVS, FQNEAQ. The junction had 13 bases not matched to a gene; V was cut back by 5 bases and J by 9 bases. In DNA form, the CDR3 reads TGTGCCAGCAGCCTACTGACTAGCGGGAGCCCAGGGGCCCAGTACTTC. It encodes CASSLLTSGSPGAQYF.